This is a list of T cell receptor beta chains from one sample in a study of cytomegalovirus exposure and HLA in healthy donors. Using immunoSEQ multiplex PCR, the repertoire was profiled, and TCRdb retains in-frame clones only, with some absent. The data show fewer than 200,000 clones, around 82% seen once. Sequenced input: PBMCs. These receptors all stem from a male donor in good health and CMV-seronegative. Each CDR3 is given with its conserved first and last residue. Each record gives: D gene, CDR3 length, V gene, J gene, clone size, CDR3 protein, CDR3 DNA. A D gene is named only where the DNA matches it firmly. For some rows the clone size is stated as once, few or many, or as a class when expanded; others skip it.

D: TRBD1
length: 13
V: TRBV10-3
J: TRBJ1-2
size: -
CDR3: CAISELPGGRGTF
DNA: TGTGCCATCAGTGAGCTCCCAGGGGGTCGAGGCACCTTC

D: TRBD1
length: 14
V: TRBV5-1
J: TRBJ1-2
size: -
CDR3: CASSQGQGKYGYTF
DNA: TGCGCCAGCAGCCAGGGACAGGGGAAGTATGGCTACACCTTC

D: -
length: 17
V: TRBV9
J: TRBJ2-3
size: -
CDR3: CASSVDGGSGSTDTQYF
DNA: TGTGCCAGCAGCGTAGACGGTGGTAGCGGAAGCACAGATACGCAGTATTTT

D: TRBD1
length: 15
V: TRBV10-3
J: TRBJ1-3
size: -
CDR3: CAISEVTGGSNTIYF
DNA: TGTGCCATCAGTGAGGTCACAGGGGGAAGTAACACCATATATTTT

D: TRBD1
length: 16
V: TRBV7-6
J: TRBJ1-1
size: -
CDR3: CASSPTGGVMNTEAFF
DNA: TGTGCCAGCAGTCCTACAGGGGGAGTGATGAACACTGAAGCTTTCTTT

D: -
length: 18
V: TRBV5-6
J: TRBJ1-5
size: once
CDR3: CASSLSLGRNRANQPQHF
DNA: TGTGCCAGCAGCTTGTCATTAGGGAGGAACAGAGCCAATCAGCCCCAGCATTTT

D: -
length: 13
V: TRBV27
J: TRBJ2-5
size: -
CDR3: CASSLRVEGTQYF
DNA: TGTGCCAGCAGTTTAAGGGTGGAGGGGACCCAGTACTTC

D: -
length: 16
V: TRBV4-3
J: TRBJ1-2
size: -
CDR3: CASSQEGLMGLYGYTF
DNA: TGCGCCAGCAGCCAAGAGGGTTTGATGGGGCTTTATGGCTACACCTTC

D: -
length: 16
V: TRBV4-2
J: TRBJ2-3
size: -
CDR3: CASSQVPGRGSDTQYF
DNA: TGTGCCAGCAGCCAAGTCCCCGGGCGGGGCTCAGATACGCAGTATTTT

D: -
length: 17
V: TRBV5-1
J: TRBJ2-3
size: -
CDR3: CASSLAVRVARTDTQYF
DNA: TGCGCCAGCAGCTTGGCGGTCCGGGTAGCGCGCACAGATACGCAGTATTTT

D: -
length: 14
V: TRBV5-4
J: TRBJ1-1
size: -
CDR3: CASIGGVKNTEAFF
DNA: TGTGCCAGCATTGGGGGGGTTAAAAACACTGAAGCTTTCTTT

D: TRBD1
length: 14
V: TRBV6-5
J: TRBJ1-6
size: -
CDR3: CASRPDRGSSPLHF
DNA: TGTGCCAGCAGGCCCGACAGGGGATCTTCACCCCTCCACTTT

D: -
length: 16
V: TRBV4-1
J: TRBJ2-7
size: once
CDR3: CASSQDRGGFGYEQYF
DNA: TGCGCCAGCAGCCAAGACAGGGGTGGATTTGGTTACGAGCAGTACTTC

D: TRBD2
length: 16
V: TRBV7-9
J: TRBJ2-3
size: -
CDR3: CASSPQLAGEVDTQYF
DNA: TGTGCCAGCAGCCCCCAACTAGCGGGAGAGGTAGATACGCAGTATTTT

D: TRBD2
length: 15
V: TRBV5-6
J: TRBJ2-4
size: once
CDR3: CASTKQARGLGIQYF
DNA: TGTGCCAGCACCAAACAAGCGCGGGGGTTGGGCATTCAGTACTTC

D: TRBD1
length: 13
V: TRBV28
J: TRBJ1-2
size: -
CDR3: CASSGTGVYGYTF
DNA: TGTGCCAGCAGTGGGACAGGGGTCTATGGCTACACCTTC

D: -
length: 16
V: TRBV7-9
J: TRBJ2-2
size: once
CDR3: CASSSDRLGWAGELFF
DNA: TGTGCCAGCAGTTCAGACAGGCTCGGGTGGGCCGGGGAGCTGTTTTTT

D: -
length: 15
V: TRBV7-9
J: TRBJ1-2
size: -
CDR3: CASSLSNADNYGYTF
DNA: TGTGCCAGCAGCTTATCGAACGCAGATAACTATGGCTACACCTTC

D: TRBD1
length: 13
V: TRBV5-4
J: TRBJ1-1
size: -
CDR3: CASSSGTETEAFF
DNA: TGTGCCAGCAGCTCCGGGACAGAGACTGAAGCTTTCTTT

D: -
length: 16
V: TRBV19
J: TRBJ1-5
size: few
CDR3: CASTRTGTTNNQPQHF
DNA: TGTGCCAGTACACGAACGGGGACAACCAACAATCAGCCCCAGCATTTT

D: -
length: 17
V: TRBV14
J: TRBJ1-2
size: -
CDR3: CASSQRTAGTRGYGYTF
DNA: TGTGCCAGCAGCCAAAGAACGGCCGGGACAAGGGGATATGGCTACACCTTC

D: -
length: 16
V: TRBV6-1
J: TRBJ2-1
size: -
CDR3: CASSEGQANFNNEQFF
DNA: TGTGCCAGCAGTGAAGGACAGGCAAACTTTAACAATGAGCAGTTCTTC

D: -
length: 16
V: TRBV6-6
J: TRBJ1-3
size: -
CDR3: CASSGPGQSSGNTIYF
DNA: TGTGCCAGCAGTGGACCGGGACAAAGCTCTGGAAACACCATATATTTT

D: -
length: 14
V: TRBV9
J: TRBJ2-7
size: -
CDR3: CASSVRGGGDEQYF
DNA: TGTGCCAGCAGCGTCAGAGGAGGGGGGGACGAGCAGTACTTC

D: -
length: 16
V: TRBV28
J: TRBJ2-7
size: few
CDR3: CASSSSRGSGYYEQYF
DNA: TGTGCCAGCAGTTCCTCCCGGGGTAGCGGATACTACGAGCAGTACTTC

D: -
length: 14
V: TRBV19
J: TRBJ1-5
size: -
CDR3: CASIEGLGNQPQHF
DNA: TGTGCCAGTATCGAGGGTTTGGGCAATCAGCCCCAGCATTTT

D: -
length: 12
V: TRBV2
J: TRBJ2-1
size: -
CDR3: CASMGQYNEQFF
DNA: TGTGCCAGCATGGGCCAATACAATGAGCAGTTCTTC

D: -
length: 16
V: TRBV9
J: TRBJ1-2
size: once
CDR3: CASSVGAGTHLDGYTF
DNA: TGTGCCAGCAGCGTAGGAGCGGGGACACACTTGGATGGCTACACCTTC

D: TRBD1
length: 18
V: TRBV12-5
J: TRBJ2-2
size: few
CDR3: CASGNPSGGVGDTGELFF
DNA: TGTGCTAGTGGTAATCCGTCAGGGGGCGTGGGGGACACCGGGGAGCTGTTTTTT

D: TRBD2
length: 15
V: TRBV9
J: TRBJ2-7
size: -
CDR3: CASSATAGGAYEQYF
DNA: TGTGCCAGCAGCGCCACAGCGGGAGGGGCCTACGAGCAGTACTTC

D: TRBD1
length: 14
V: TRBV16
J: TRBJ1-2
size: -
CDR3: CASSQRPGQDGYTF
DNA: TGTGCCAGCAGCCAACGCCCTGGACAGGATGGCTACACCTTC

D: -
length: 14
V: TRBV11-2
J: TRBJ2-7
size: -
CDR3: CASSQMRQVYEQYF
DNA: TGTGCCAGCAGCCAGATGAGACAGGTCTACGAGCAGTACTTC

D: -
length: 15
V: TRBV25-1
J: TRBJ1-2
size: -
CDR3: CASTPNRILSYGYTF
DNA: TGTGCCAGCACACCGAACCGAATCCTATCCTATGGCTACACCTTC

D: TRBD1
length: 12
V: TRBV7-9
J: TRBJ1-1
size: -
CDR3: CSSSPGRQGAFF
DNA: TGTTCCAGCAGCCCCGGTAGACAGGGGGCTTTCTTT

D: TRBD2
length: 18
V: TRBV7-9
J: TRBJ2-5
size: -
CDR3: CASSLLSGGSTKKETQYF
DNA: TGTGCCAGCAGCCTCCTCAGCGGGGGCTCAACGAAAAAAGAGACCCAGTACTTC

D: -
length: 12
V: TRBV19
J: TRBJ2-3
size: few
CDR3: CASSIDRGTQYF
DNA: TGTGCCAGTAGTATAGATCGGGGTACGCAGTATTTT

D: TRBD1
length: 14
V: TRBV11-1
J: TRBJ2-1
size: -
CDR3: CASSRDRERNEQFF
DNA: TGTGCCAGCAGCCGGGACAGGGAACGCAATGAGCAGTTCTTC

D: TRBD2
length: 19
V: TRBV2
J: TRBJ2-1
size: -
CDR3: CASTLRLWVAGGQYREQFF
DNA: TGTGCCAGCACCCTTCGCCTCTGGGTAGCGGGGGGCCAGTATCGTGAGCAGTTCTTC

D: TRBD2
length: 14
V: TRBV7-9
J: TRBJ2-3
size: -
CDR3: CASSFSGGYGTQYF
DNA: TGTGCCAGCAGCTTCAGCGGGGGCTACGGTACGCAGTATTTT

D: -
length: 11
V: TRBV13
J: TRBJ1-2
size: once
CDR3: CASSLASGYTF
DNA: TGTGCCAGCAGCTTAGCTTCTGGCTACACCTTC

D: -
length: 14
V: TRBV29-1
J: TRBJ1-2
size: -
CDR3: CSVTQGTQYGGYTF
DNA: TGCAGCGTGACTCAGGGGACCCAATACGGCGGCTACACCTTC

D: -
length: 14
V: TRBV12-2
J: TRBJ2-3
size: -
CDR3: CASRPRTSGNTQYF
DNA: TGTGCAAGTCGCCCGCGGACTAGCGGAAATACGCAGTATTTT

D: -
length: 16
V: TRBV7-3
J: TRBJ1-1
size: -
CDR3: CASSLIGRGINTEAFF
DNA: TGTGCCAGCAGCTTAATAGGGAGGGGTATAAACACTGAAGCTTTCTTT

D: -
length: 13
V: TRBV27
J: TRBJ2-5
size: -
CDR3: CASSFRGAGTQYF
DNA: TGTGCCAGCAGTTTCCGGGGAGCGGGGACCCAGTACTTC

D: -
length: 15
V: TRBV5-8
J: TRBJ1-2
size: -
CDR3: CASSLDEDSNYGYTF
DNA: TGTGCCAGCAGCTTGGATGAGGATTCTAACTATGGCTACACCTTC